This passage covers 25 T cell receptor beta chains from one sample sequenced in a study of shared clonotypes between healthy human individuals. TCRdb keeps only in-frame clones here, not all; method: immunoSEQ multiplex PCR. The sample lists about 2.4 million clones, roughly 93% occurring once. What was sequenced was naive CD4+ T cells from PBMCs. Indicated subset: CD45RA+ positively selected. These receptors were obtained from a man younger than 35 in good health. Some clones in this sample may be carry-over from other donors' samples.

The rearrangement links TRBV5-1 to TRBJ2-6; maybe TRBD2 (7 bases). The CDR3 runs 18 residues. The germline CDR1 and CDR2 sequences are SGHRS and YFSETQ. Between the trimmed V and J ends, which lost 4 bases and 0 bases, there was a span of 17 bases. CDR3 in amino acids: CASSPGASGNSGANVLTF. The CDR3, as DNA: TGCGCCAGCAGCCCGGGGGCTAGCGGAAACTCTGGGGCCAACGTCCTGACTTTC.

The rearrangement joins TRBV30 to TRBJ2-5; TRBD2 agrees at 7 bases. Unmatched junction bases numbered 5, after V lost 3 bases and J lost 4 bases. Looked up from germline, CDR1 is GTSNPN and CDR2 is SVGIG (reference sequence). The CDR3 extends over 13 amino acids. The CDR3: CAWSPSGIETQYF. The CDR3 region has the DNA TGTGCCTGGAGCCCCAGCGGGATAGAGACCCAGTACTTC.

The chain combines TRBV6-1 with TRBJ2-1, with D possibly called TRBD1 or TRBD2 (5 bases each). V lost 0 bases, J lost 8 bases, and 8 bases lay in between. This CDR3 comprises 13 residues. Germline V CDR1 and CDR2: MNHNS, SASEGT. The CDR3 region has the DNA TGTGCCAGCAGTGAAGCATGGGACGATGAGCAGTTCTTC. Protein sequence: CASSEAWDDEQFF.

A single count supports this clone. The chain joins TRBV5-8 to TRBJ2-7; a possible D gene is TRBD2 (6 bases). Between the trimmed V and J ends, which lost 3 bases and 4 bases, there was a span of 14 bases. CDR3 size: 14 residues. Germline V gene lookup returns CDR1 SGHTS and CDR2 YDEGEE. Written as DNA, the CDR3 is TGTGCCAGCAGCTCGACCCCGGGGGAGTACGAGCAGTACTTC. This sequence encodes CASSSTPGEYEQYF.

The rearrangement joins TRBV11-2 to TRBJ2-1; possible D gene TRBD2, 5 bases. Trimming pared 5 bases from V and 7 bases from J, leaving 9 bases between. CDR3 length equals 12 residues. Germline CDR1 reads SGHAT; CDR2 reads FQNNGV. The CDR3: CASSPTGNEQFF. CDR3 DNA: TGTGCCAGCAGCCCTACGGGGAATGAGCAGTTCTTC.

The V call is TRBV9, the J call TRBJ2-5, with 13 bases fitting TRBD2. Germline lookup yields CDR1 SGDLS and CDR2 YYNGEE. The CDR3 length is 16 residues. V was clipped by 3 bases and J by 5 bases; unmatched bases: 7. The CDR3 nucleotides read TGTGCCAGCAGCGCTACTAGCGGGAGGGCCGGTGAGACCCAGTACTTC. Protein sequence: CASSATSGRAGETQYF.

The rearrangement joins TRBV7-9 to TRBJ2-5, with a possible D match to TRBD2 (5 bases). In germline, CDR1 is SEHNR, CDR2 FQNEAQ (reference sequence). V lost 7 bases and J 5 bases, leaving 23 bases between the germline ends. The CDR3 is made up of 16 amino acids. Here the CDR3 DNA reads TGTGCCAGCACCCCCCGACGGGCAGCCCGAGGGGAGACCCAGTACTTC. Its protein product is CASTPRRAARGETQYF.

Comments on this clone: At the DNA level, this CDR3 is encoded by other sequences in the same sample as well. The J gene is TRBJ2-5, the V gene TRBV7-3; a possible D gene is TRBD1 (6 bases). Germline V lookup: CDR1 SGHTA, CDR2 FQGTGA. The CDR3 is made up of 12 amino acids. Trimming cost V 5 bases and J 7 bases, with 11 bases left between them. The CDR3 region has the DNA TGTGCCAGCAGCCCTTTAGGGGGGACCCAGTACTTC. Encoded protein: CASSPLGGTQYF.

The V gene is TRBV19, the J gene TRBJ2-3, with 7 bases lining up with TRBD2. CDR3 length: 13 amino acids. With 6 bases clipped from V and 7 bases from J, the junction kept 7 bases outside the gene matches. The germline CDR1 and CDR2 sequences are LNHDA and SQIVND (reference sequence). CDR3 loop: CASSERDYNTQYF. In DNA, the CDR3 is TGTGCCAGTAGCGAGAGGGACTATAATACGCAGTATTTT.

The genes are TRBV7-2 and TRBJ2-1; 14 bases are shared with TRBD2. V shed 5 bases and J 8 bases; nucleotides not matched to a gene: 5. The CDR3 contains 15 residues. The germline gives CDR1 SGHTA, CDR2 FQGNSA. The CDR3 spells CASSRLAGGSDEQFF. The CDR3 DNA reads TGTGCCAGCAGCCGACTAGCGGGAGGGAGTGATGAGCAGTTCTTC. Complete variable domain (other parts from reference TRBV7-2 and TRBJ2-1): GAGVSQSPSNKVTEKGKDVELRCDPISGHTALYWYRQSLGQGLEFLIYFQGNSAPDKSGLPSDRFSAERTGGSVSTLTIQRTQQEDSAVYLCASSRLAGGSDEQFFGPGTRLTVL.

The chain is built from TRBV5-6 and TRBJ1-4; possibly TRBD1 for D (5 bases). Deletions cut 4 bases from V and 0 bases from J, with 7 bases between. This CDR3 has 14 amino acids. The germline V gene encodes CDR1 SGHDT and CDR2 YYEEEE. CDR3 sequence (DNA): TGTGCCAGCAGCAGGGGAGCAACTAATGAAAAACTGTTTTTT. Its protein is CASSRGATNEKLFF.

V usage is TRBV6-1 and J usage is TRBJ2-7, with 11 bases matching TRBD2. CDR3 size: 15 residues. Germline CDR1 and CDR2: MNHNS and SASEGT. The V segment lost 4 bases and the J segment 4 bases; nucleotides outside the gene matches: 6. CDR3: CASSATLAGAYEQYF. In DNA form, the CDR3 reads TGTGCCAGCAGTGCCACACTAGCGGGAGCGTACGAGCAGTACTTC.

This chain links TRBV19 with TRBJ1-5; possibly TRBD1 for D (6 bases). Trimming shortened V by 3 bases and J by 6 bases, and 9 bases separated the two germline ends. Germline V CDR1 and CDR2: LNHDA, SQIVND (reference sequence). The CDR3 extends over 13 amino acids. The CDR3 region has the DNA TGTGCCAGTAGTATCGGGACATCTCAGCCCCAGCATTTT. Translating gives CASSIGTSQPQHF. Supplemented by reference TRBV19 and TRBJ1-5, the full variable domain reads DGGITQSPKYLFRKEGQNVTLSCEQNLNHDAMYWYRQDPGQGLRLIYYSQIVNDFQKGDIAEGYSVSREKKESFPLTVTSAQKNPTAFYLCASSIGTSQPQHFGDGTRLSIL.

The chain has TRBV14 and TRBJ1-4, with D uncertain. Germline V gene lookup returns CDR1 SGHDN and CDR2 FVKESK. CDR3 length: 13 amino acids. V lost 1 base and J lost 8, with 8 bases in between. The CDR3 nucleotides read TGTGCCAGCAGCCAAGTTCGAGGAGAAAAACTGTTTTTT. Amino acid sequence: CASSQVRGEKLFF.

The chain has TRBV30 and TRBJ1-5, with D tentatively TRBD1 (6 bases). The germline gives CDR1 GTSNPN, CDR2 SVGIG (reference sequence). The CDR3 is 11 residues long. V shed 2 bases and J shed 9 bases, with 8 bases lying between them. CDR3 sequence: CAWSIGGPQHF. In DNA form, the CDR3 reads TGTGCCTGGAGTATAGGGGGGCCCCAGCATTTT.

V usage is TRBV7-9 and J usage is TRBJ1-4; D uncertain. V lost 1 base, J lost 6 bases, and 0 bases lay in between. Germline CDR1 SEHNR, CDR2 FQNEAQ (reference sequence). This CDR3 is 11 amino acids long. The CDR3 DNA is TGTGCCAGCAGCTTAGATGAAAAACTGTTTTTT. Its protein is CASSLDEKLFF.

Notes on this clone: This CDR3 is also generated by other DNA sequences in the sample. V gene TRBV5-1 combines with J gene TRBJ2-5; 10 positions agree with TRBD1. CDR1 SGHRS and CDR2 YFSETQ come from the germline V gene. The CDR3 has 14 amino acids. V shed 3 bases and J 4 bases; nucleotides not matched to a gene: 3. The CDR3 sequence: CASSSGQGRETQYF. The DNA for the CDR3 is TGCGCCAGCAGCTCGGGACAGGGGAGAGAGACCCAGTACTTC.

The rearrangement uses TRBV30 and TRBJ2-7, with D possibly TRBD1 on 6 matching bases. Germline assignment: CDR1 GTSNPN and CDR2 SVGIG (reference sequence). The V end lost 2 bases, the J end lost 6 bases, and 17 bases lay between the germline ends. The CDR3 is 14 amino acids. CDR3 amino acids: CAWSSGTLGGEQYF. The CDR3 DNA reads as TGTGCCTGGAGTTCGGGAACCCTAGGGGGCGAGCAGTACTTC.

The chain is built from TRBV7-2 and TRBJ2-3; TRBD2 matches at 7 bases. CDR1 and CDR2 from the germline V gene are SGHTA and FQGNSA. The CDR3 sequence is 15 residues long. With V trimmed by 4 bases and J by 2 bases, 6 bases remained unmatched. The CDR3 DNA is TGTGCCAGCAGCTGGAGCGGGGCCATCACAGATACGCAGTATTTT. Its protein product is CASSWSGAITDTQYF.

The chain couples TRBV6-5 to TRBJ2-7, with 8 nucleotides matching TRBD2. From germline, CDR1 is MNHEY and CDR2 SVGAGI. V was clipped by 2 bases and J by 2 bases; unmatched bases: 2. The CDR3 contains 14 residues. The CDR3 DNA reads TGTGCCAGCAGTTACGCCGGGAGGGCCTACGAGCAGTACTTC. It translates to CASSYAGRAYEQYF.

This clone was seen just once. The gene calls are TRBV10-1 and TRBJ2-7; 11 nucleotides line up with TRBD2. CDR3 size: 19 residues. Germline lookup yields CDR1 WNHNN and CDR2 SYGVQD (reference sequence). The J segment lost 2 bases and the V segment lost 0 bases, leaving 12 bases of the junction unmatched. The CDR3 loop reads CASSESLPETSGKPYEQYF. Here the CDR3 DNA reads TGCGCCAGCAGTGAGTCCCTGCCTGAGACTAGCGGGAAACCCTACGAGCAGTACTTC.

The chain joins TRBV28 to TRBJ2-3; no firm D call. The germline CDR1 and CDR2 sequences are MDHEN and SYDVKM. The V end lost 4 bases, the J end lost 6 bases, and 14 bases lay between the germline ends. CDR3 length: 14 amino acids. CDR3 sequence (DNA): TGTGCCAGCAGTTCTATCTCTTGGGCTGATACGCAGTATTTT. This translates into CASSSISWADTQYF.

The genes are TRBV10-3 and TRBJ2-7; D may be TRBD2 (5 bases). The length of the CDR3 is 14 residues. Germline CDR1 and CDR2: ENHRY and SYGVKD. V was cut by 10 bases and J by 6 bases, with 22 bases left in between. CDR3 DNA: TGTGCCACCATCGGGGATCCGGATACGCGCGAGCAGTACTTC. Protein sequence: CATIGDPDTREQYF.

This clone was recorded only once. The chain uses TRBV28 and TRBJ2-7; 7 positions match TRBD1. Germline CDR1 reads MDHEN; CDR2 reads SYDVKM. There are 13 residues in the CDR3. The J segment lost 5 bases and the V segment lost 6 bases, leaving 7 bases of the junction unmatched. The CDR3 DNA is TGTGCCAGCAGCTCAGGACAGGCCCACGAGCAGTACTTC. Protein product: CASSSGQAHEQYF.

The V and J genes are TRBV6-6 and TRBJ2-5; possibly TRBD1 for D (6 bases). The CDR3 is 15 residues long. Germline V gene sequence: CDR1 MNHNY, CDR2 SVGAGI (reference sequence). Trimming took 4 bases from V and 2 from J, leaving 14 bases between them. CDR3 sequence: CASSFEATGQETQYF. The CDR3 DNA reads TGTGCCAGCAGTTTTGAGGCTACAGGGCAAGAGACCCAGTACTTC.